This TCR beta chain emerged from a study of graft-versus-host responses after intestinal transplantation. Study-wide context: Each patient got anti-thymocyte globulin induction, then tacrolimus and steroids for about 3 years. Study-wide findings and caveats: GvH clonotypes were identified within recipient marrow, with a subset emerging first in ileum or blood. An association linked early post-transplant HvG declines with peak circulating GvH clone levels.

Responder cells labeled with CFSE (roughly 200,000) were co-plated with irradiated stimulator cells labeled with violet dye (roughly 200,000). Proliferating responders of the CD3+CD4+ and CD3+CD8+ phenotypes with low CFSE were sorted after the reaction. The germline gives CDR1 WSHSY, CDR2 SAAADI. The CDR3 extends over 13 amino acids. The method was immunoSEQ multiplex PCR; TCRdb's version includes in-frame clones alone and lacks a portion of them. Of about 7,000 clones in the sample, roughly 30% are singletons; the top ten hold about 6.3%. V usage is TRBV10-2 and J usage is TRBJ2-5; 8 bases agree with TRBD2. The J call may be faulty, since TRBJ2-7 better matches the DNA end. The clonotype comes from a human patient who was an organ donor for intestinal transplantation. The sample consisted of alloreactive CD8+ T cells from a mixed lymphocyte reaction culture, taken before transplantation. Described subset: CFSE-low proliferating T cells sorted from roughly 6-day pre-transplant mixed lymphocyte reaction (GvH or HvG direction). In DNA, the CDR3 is TGCGCCGTTTCGGGGGGGCCGGGATACGAGCAGTACTTC. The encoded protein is CAVSGGPGYEQYF.